This T cell receptor beta chain originates from a study of T cells expressing NK-cell markers (dated by TCRdb to 2020 to 2021). Some background on the complete study: About eight donors provided sorted CD3+CD56+NKG2C+, CD3+CD56+NKG2C- and CD3+CD56-NKG2C+ T-cell subsets, whose TCR beta-chain repertoires were profiled. Among the eight sequenced donors, only one was HCMV-seronegative, while the other seven were HCMV-seropositive. The study sequenced eight donors, all healthy volunteers chosen at random: three men and five women. Illumina HiSeq 2000/2500, MiSeq or NextSeq was used to sequence libraries as 2 x 150 bp reads. Points the paper makes about the study in general: Whether the expanded NKG2C-expressing T cell clones were specific for HCMV antigens was left unclear. In over 5 donors, the dominant CD3+CD56+NKG2C+ clonotypes were among the top 10 CD8+ clonotypes and accounted for about 1.0-7.0% of CD8+ T cells. Those dominant clonotypes were again the most abundant among CD3+CD56-NKG2C+ cells in a few donors, at 28.3-60.1%.

From cysteine to phenylalanine, the CDR3 is 12 amino acids long. Only the protein is on record. The germline V gene yields SGHRS for CDR1 and YFSETQ for CDR2. Instrument used: Illumina HiSeq 2000. TCR beta cDNA libraries were made by 5'RACE template switching that added a universal primer site and unique molecular identifiers. cDNA synthesis was primed from the TCR beta constant segment and was followed by two successive PCR amplification steps. In the source study's methods: MIGEC handled demultiplexing of the reads and grouping by UMI, while MiTCR was used to assemble and quantify clonotypes. To exclude erroneous sequences, any TCR cDNA sequence not supported by at least two reads was discarded. The tcR package was used for downstream repertoire analysis, with clonotypes matched between fractions based on CDR3 nucleotide sequence plus V segment. Antigen specificity was annotated against VDJdb with VDJmatch, allowing one amino acid substitution in CDR3. TCRdb reprocessed the reads into one record per CDR3 protein sequence, lacking DNA. For this entry, the V and J calls and clone size follow TCRdb and not the study's own pipeline. The table kept for this sample lists a few hundred thousand distinct CDR3 sequences. The ten largest make up roughly 5.4% of the sample.

A commercial ELISA kit detecting HCMV-specific IgG in serum was used to determine HCMV serostatus. Ficoll density gradient centrifugation was used to isolate peripheral blood mononuclear cells from blood. Concerning this clonotype itself: The target of this receptor is not known.

Sequencing was performed on blood T cells: a sorted CD56 or NKG2C T cell subset, CD4+ or CD8+ T cells, or bulk PBMC T cells (not recorded which). The sequence came from a man aged 18 to 69 in good health. The V and J segments used are TRBV5-1 and TRBJ1-1; no DNA is available, so the TRBD1 call from TCRdb remains unchecked. This receptor carries the CDR3 CASSLPPGTAFF.